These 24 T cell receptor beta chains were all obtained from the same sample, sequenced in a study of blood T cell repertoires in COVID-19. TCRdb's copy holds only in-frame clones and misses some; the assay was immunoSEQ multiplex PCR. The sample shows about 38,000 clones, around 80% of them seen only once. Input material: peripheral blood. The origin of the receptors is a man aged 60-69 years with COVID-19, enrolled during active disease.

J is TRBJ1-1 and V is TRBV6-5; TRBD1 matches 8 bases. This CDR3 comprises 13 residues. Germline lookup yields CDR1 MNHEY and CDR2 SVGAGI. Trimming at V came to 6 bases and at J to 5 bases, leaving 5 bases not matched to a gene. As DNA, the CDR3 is TGTGCCAGCAGCCCACAGGGGGGGACTGAAGCTTTCTTT. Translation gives CASSPQGGTEAFF.

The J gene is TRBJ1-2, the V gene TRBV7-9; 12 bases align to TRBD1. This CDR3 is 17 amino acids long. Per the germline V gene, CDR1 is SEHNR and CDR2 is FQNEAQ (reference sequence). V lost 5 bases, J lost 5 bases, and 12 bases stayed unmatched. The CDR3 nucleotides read TGTGCCAGCAGCCGGGGACAGGGGGCGGGCCCAGCTTATGGCTACACCTTC. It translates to CASSRGQGAGPAYGYTF.

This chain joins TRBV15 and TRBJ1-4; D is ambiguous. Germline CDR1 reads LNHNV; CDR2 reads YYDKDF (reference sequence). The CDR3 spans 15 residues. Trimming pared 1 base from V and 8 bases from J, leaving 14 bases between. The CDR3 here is CATSRGGLEVEKLFF. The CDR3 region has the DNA TGTGCCACCAGCAGAGGGGGTTTGGAGGTGGAAAAACTGTTTTTT.

The DNA for the CDR3 is TGCAGTGCTAGTGCCCCGGGGACAGGTTATTACGAGCAGTACTTC. Protein sequence: CSASAPGTGYYEQYF. This sequence joins TRBV20-1 and TRBJ2-7, with 8 nucleotides matching TRBD1. J was trimmed by 4 bases and V by 3 bases; bases with no gene match: 11. The CDR3 extends over 15 amino acids. CDR1 and CDR2 from the germline V gene are DFQATT and SNEGSKA (reference sequence).

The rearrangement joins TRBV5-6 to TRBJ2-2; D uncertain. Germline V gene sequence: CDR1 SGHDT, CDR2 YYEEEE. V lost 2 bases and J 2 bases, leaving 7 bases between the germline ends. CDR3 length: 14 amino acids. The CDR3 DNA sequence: TGTGCCAGCAGCTTCTACAGCAACACCGGGGAGCTGTTTTTT. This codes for CASSFYSNTGELFF.

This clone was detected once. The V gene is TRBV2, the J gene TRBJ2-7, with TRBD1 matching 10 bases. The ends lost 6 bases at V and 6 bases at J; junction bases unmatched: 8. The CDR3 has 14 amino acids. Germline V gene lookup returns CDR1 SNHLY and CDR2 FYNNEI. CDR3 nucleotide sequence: TGTGCCAGCAGCGCCCTCCGGACAGGGGGCGAGCAGTACTTC. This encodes CASSALRTGGEQYF.

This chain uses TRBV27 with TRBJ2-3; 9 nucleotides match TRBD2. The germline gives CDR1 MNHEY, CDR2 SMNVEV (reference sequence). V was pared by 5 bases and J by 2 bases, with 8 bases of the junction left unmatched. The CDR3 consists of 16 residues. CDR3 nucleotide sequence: TGTGCCAGCAGTGCCTATCTAGCGGGATTCACAGATACGCAGTATTTT. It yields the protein CASSAYLAGFTDTQYF.

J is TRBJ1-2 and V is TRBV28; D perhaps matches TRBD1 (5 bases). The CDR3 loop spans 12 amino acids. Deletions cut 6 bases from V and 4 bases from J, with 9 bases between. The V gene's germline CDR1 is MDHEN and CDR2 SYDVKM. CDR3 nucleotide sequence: TGTGCCAGCAGACTGACAGTCTATGGCTACACCTTC. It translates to CASRLTVYGYTF.

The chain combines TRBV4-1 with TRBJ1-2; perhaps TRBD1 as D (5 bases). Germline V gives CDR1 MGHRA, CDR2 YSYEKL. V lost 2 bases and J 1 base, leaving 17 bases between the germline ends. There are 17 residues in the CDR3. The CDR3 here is CASSQTVRAGGNYGYTF. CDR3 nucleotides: TGCGCCAGCAGCCAAACCGTTCGGGCCGGGGGTAACTATGGCTACACCTTC.

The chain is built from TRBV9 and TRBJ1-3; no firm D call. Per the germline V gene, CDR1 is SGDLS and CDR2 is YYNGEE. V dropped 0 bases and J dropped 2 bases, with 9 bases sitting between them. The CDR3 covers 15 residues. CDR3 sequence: CASSVVAGAGNTIYF. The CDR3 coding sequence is TGTGCCAGCAGCGTAGTGGCCGGGGCTGGAAACACCATATATTTT.

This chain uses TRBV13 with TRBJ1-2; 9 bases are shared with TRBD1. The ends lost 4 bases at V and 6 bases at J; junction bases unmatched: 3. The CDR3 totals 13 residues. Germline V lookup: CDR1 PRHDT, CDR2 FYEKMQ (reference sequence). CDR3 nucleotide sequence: TGTGCCAGCAGCTGGGACAGGGTCCATGGCTACACCTTC. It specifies CASSWDRVHGYTF.

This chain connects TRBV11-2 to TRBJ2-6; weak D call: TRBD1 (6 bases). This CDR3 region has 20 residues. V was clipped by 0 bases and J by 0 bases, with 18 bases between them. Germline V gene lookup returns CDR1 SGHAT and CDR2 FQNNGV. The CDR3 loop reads CASSLEVQGIISSGANVLTF. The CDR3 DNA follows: TGTGCCAGCAGCTTAGAGGTTCAGGGGATTATTAGCTCTGGGGCCAACGTCCTGACTTTC.

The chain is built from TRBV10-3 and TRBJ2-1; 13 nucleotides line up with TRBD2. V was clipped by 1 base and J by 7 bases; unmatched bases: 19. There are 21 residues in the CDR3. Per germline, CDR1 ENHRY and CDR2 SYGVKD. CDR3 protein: CAISELRGGTSGRVPGNEQFF. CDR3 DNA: TGTGCCATCAGTGAGTTGCGGGGGGGTACTAGCGGGAGGGTCCCTGGAAATGAGCAGTTCTTC.

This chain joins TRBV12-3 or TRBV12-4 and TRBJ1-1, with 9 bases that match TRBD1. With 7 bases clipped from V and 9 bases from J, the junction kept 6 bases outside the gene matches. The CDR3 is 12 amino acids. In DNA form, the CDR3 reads TGTGCCAGCATCCTGACAGGGGGGAAAGCTTTCTTT. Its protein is CASILTGGKAFF.

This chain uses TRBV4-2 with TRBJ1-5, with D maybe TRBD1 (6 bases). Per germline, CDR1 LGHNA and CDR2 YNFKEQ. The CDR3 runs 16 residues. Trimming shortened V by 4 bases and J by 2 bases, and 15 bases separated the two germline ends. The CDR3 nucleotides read TGTGCCAGCAGCCCAGGGGAGGGAGGAGGCAATCAGCCCCAGCATTTT. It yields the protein CASSPGEGGGNQPQHF.

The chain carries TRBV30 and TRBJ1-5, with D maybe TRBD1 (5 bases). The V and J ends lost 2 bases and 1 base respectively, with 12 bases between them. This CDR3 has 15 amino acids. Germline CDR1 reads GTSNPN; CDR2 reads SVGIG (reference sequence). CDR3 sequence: CAWSPGLVSNQPQHF. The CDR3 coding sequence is TGTGCCTGGAGTCCAGGGCTGGTAAGCAATCAGCCCCAGCATTTT.

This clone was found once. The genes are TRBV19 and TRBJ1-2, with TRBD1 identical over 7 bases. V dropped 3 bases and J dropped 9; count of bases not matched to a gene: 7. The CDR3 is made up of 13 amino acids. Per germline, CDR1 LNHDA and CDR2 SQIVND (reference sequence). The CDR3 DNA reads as TGTGCCAGTAGTATGAGTAAAGGGGGCCGCTACACCTTC. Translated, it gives CASSMSKGGRYTF.

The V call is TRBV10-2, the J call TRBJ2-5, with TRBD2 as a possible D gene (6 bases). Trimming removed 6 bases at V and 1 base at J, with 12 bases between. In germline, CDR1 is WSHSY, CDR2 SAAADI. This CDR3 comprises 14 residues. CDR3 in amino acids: CASRGRSSQETQYF. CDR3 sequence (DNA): TGCGCCAGCAGGGGGAGGTCAAGCCAAGAGACCCAGTACTTC.

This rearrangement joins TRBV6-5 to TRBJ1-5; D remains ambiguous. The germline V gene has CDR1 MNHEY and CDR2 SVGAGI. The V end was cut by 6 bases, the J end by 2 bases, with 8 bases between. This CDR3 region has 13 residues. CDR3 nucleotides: TGTGCCAGCAGCCCGGTTGGCAATCAGCCCCAGCATTTT. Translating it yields CASSPVGNQPQHF.

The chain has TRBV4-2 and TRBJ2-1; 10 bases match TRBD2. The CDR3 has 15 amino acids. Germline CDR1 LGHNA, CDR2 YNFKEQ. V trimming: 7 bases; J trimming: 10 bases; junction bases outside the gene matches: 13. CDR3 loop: CASTGGASGRGEQFF. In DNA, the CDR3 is TGTGCCAGCACGGGAGGGGCTAGCGGGAGAGGCGAGCAGTTCTTC.

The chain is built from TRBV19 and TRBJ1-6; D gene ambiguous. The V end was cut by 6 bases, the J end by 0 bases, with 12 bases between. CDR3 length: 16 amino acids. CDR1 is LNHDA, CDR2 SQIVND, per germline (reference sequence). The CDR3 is CASRTGMNSYNSPLHF. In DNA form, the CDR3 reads TGTGCCAGTAGAACCGGGATGAACTCCTATAATTCACCCCTCCACTTT. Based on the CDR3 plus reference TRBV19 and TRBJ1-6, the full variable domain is DGGITQSPKYLFRKEGQNVTLSCEQNLNHDAMYWYRQDPGQGLRLIYYSQIVNDFQKGDIAEGYSVSREKKESFPLTVTSAQKNPTAFYLCASRTGMNSYNSPLHFGNGTRLTVT.

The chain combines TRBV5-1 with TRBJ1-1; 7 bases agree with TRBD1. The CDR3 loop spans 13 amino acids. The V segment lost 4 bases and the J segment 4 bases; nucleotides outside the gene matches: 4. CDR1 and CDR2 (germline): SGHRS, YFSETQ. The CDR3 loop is CASSIQGLTEAFF. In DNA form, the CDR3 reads TGCGCCAGCAGCATACAGGGGCTCACTGAAGCTTTCTTT.

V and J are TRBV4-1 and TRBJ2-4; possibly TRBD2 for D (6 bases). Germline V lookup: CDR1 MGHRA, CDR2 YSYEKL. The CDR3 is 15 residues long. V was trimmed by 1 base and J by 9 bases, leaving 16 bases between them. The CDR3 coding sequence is TGCGCCAGCAGCCAAGTGGGAGGCAGGGCGGGCATTCAGTACTTC. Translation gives CASSQVGGRAGIQYF.

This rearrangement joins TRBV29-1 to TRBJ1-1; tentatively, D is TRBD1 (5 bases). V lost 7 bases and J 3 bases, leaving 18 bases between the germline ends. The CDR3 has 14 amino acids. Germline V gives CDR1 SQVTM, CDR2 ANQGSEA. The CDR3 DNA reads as TGCAGCGCTCAAGCAGGGCAAATTGACACTGAAGCTTTCTTT. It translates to CSAQAGQIDTEAFF.